The clone carrying this T cell receptor beta chain was detected many times. As yet, its antigen is unknown. This sample is drawn from a study of T-cell reconstitution after alpha-beta-depleted transplantation in children. The study, taken as a whole, reports: A year had passed since transplant, and T-cell counts and diversity by then came mostly from newly produced T cells. Several patients had high TCRbeta diversity at day 60; it came from surviving recipient T cells and thymic progenitors. There were reportedly several hundred expanded graft clones from which alpha-beta T cells came about two months after transplant.

V lost 5 bases to trimming and J lost 2 bases, with 10 bases between them. The CDR3 contains 13 residues. The germline V gene encodes CDR1 SGHTA and CDR2 FQGNSA. A library of TCRbeta sequences, prepared with unique molecular identifiers, was generated. TCRdb passed the PCR reads through MiXCR, listing each CDR3 protein once. The sample contains 200,000 to 300,000 distinct CDR3 sequences, roughly 26% of which appear only once. The sequence was collected from a girl aged 2-15 years with Fanconi anemia, due to receive a stem cell transplant. The sample consisted of PBMCs, taken before TCRalphabeta/CD19-depleted stem cell transplant. J is TRBJ2-7 and V is TRBV7-2; D gene uncertain. The DNA of the CDR3 is TGTGCCAGCAGCCTTACTAACGCCTACGAGCAGTACTTC. Protein product: CASSLTNAYEQYF. The entire variable domain, with the rest obtained from reference TRBV7-2 and TRBJ2-7, is as follows: GAGVSQSPSNKVTEKGKDVELRCDPISGHTALYWYRQSLGQGLEFLIYFQGNSAPDKSGLPSDRFSAERTGGSVSTLTIQRTQQEDSAVYLCASSLTNAYEQYFGPGTRLTVT.